Sequencing of this T cell receptor (beta chain) was carried out in a study of radiation and T cells in renal cell carcinoma. Study-level background: Nephrectomy followed 15 Gy stereotactic body radiation by 4 weeks. The study, taken as a whole, reports: Pretreatment tumor biopsies were lacking, so baseline clonotypes are unknown.

Deletions cut 4 bases from V and 3 bases from J, with 13 bases between. CDR3 length: 14 amino acids. CDR1 and CDR2 from the germline V gene are SGDLS and YYNGEE. Clones were sequenced by immunoSEQ multiplex PCR, and TCRdb holds only the in-frame ones, with some missing. This sample carries tens of thousands of clones, just under 80% of them seen once, and the ten largest clones take roughly 8%. Time point denoted: baseline pretreatment blood. This sample's treatment: 15 Gy SBRT to primary tumor, nephrectomy 4 weeks later. The tumor was a clear cell renal cell carcinoma. In this sample, this clone turned up a few times. Its antigen is undetermined.

The receptor comes from a man in his fifties or sixties with renal cell carcinoma. The source was blood, collected from a patient whose treatment included radiotherapy and nephrectomy. The gene calls are TRBV9 and TRBJ1-1; D gene unclear. The CDR3 DNA reads TGTGCCAGCAGCCCCCCTCCTGGGTACACTGAAGCTTTCTTT. Encoded protein: CASSPPPGYTEAFF.